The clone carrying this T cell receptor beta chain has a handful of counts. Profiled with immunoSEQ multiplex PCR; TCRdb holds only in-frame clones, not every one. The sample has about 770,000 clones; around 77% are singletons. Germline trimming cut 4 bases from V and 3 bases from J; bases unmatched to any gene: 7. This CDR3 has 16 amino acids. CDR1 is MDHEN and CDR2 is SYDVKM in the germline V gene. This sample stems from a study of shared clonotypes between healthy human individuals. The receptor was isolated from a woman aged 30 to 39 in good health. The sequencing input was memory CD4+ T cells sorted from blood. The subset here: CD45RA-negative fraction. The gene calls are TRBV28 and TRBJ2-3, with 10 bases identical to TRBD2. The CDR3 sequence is CASSYRSGRGTDTQYF. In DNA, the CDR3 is TGTGCCAGCAGTTACCGCAGCGGGAGGGGGACAGATACGCAGTATTTT.